The clone carrying this T cell receptor (beta chain) appeared a few times. Its target is not known. The data are from a study of early T cells in non-severe SARS-CoV-2 infection. Overall study context: The authors sequenced bulk RNA from unsorted whole blood, leaving chains unpaired.

Study results and limitations: Anti-spike CD8 specificities were favored by VDJdb matching, whose results missed private and CD4 specificities.

CDR3 size: 15 residues. V lost 6 bases and J lost 3; bases outside the gene matches: 8. Germline V lookup: CDR1 MNHEY, CDR2 SMNVEV (reference sequence). Unique molecular identifiers were added to individual cDNA molecules. TCRdb recomputed calls from the 5' RACE reads with MiXCR, one row per CDR3 protein. The sample holds 95,000 to 110,000 distinct CDR3 sequences, 11% seen once. V gene TRBV27 combines with J gene TRBJ2-3; TRBD1 agrees at 8 bases. Material for sequencing was whole blood. The origin of this receptor is an adult who was a healthcare worker with PCR-confirmed SARS-CoV-2 infection or an uninfected control (not recorded which). The CDR3 DNA follows: TGTGCCAGCAGAGGAAACAGGGGGTGGACAGATACGCAGTATTTT. It yields the protein CASRGNRGWTDTQYF.